This entry describes one T cell receptor beta chain. The antigen is undetermined. Both 60 Vbeta primers and 13 Jbeta primers went into the PCR. Using immunoSEQ multiplex PCR, the repertoire was profiled, and TCRdb retains in-frame clones only, with some absent. The sample holds around 180,000 clones, 75% to 85% seen once. This record belongs to a study of cytomegalovirus exposure and HLA in healthy donors. The study's findings and limits: Accurate prediction of most subjects' HLA-A and HLA-B alleles from TCR beta sequences was reported. Among the sequence variants, a highly shared cluster was likely an artifact of sequencing. Most of the TCR beta V segments (in an earlier analysis) were productive either about 87% or about 30% of the time. Several of the most significant clusters appeared, in a later analysis, to be linked to common viral pathogens.

The germline V gene encodes CDR1 MNHNS and CDR2 SASEGT. Between the trimmed V and J ends, which lost 0 bases and 4 bases, there was a span of 21 bases. This CDR3 has 18 residues. This sequence originates from a woman between 18 and 30 years old in good health and CMV-seropositive. The J gene is TRBJ1-2, the V gene TRBV6-1; a weak D match, TRBD1 (5 bases). Sequencing input: PBMCs. CDR3 nucleotide sequence: TGTGCCAGCAGTGAAGCTCGCAGGAGGGGCTGGTCAGGCTATGGCTACACCTTC. It codes for CASSEARRRGWSGYGYTF.